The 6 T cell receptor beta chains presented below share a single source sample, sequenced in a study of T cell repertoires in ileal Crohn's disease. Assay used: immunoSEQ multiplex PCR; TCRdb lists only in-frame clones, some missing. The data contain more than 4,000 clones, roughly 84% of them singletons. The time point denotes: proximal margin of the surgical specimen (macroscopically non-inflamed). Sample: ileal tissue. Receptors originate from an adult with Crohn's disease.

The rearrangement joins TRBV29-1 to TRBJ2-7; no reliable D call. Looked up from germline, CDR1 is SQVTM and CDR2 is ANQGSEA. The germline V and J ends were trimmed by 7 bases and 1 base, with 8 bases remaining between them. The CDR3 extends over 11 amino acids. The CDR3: CSAAASYEQYF. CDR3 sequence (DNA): TGCAGCGCAGCAGCATCCTACGAGCAGTACTTC.

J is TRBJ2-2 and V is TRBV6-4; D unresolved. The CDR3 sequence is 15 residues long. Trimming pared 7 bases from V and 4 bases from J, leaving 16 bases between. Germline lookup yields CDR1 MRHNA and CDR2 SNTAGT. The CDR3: CASKVGPYGTGELFF. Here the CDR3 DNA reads TGTGCCAGCAAAGTTGGGCCGTACGGCACCGGGGAGCTGTTTTTT.

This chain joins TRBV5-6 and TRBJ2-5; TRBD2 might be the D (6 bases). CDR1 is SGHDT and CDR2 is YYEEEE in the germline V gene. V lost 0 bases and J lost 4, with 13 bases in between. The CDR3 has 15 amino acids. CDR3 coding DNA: TGTGCCAGCAGCTTGGCGGGAGCTTTGCGAGAGACCCAGTACTTC. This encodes CASSLAGALRETQYF.

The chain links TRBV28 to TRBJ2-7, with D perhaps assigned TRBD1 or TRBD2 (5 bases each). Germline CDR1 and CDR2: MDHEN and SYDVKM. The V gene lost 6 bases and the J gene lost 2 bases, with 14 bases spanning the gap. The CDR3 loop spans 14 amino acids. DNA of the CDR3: TGTGCCAGCAGCCCGGGGACCGCCACCTACGAGCAGTACTTC. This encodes CASSPGTATYEQYF.

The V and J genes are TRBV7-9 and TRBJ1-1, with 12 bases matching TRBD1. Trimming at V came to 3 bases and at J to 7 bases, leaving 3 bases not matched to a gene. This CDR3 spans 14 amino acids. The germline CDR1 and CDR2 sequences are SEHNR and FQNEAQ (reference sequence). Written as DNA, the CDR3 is TGTGCCAGCAGCTTTGGGACAGGGGGCGGTGAAGCTTTCTTT. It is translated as CASSFGTGGGEAFF.

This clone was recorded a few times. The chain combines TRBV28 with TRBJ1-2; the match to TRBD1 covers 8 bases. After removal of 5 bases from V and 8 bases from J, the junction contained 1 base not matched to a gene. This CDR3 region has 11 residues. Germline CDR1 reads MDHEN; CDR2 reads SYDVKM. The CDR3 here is CASSRTGGYTF. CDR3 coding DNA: TGTGCCAGCAGTCGGACAGGGGGCTACACCTTC.